The 20 T cell receptor beta chains reported below all come from one sample, sequenced in a study of CD8+CD57+ T cells in acquired aplastic anemia. The sequenced patients had an expansion of CD8+CD57+ cells seen by flow cytometry. It was genomic DNA that served as the template for profiling TCR beta VDJ and CDR3. TCRdb re-called the reads with MiXCR, one entry per CDR3 protein. The repertoire consists of 180,000 or so distinct CDR3 sequences, with under 55% occurring once and the leading ten covering 1.1%. The specimen sequenced was sorted CD4+, CD8+, or CD8+CD57+ T cells (not recorded which) from PBMCs. These receptors came from a human donor with aplastic anemia.

The V and J genes are TRBV6-1 and TRBJ2-1; TRBD2 agrees at 10 bases. This CDR3 contains 16 residues. V gave up 2 bases and J gave up 2 bases; unmatched junction bases: 3. CDR1 is MNHNS, CDR2 SASEGT, per germline. CDR3 sequence reads: CASSEYSGGTYNEQFF. Written as DNA, the CDR3 is TGTGCCAGCAGTGAATATAGCGGGGGGACCTACAATGAGCAGTTCTTC.

The V and J genes are TRBV15 and TRBJ1-1; the match to TRBD1 covers 9 bases. The germline V gene has CDR1 LNHNV and CDR2 YYDKDF (reference sequence). The CDR3 covers 14 residues. Trimming took 10 bases from V and 4 from J; bases not matched to a gene: 10. CDR3 loop: CASSLQGASTEAFF. The CDR3 DNA follows: TGTGCCAGCAGTTTACAGGGGGCGTCCACTGAAGCTTTCTTT.

J is TRBJ1-1 and V is TRBV2; 7 bases fit TRBD1. Germline CDR1 and CDR2: SNHLY and FYNNEI. The CDR3 totals 13 residues. The CDR3 region is CARNPGQRTEAFF. The CDR3 DNA reads TGTGCTAGAAACCCGGGACAGAGGACTGAAGCTTTCTTT.

This clonotype came up a few times. A read error may account for a junction end that differs from germline. The J gene is TRBJ2-1, the V gene TRBV7-7; weak D call: TRBD2 (5 bases). The CDR3 is 15 amino acids. CDR1 SSHAT and CDR2 FNYEAQ come from the germline V gene (reference sequence). The CDR3 region is CASSLGLDSYNEQFF. CDR3 nucleotides: TGTGCTAGCAGCTTAGGACTGGACTCCTACAATGAGCAGTTCTTC.

The rearrangement joins TRBV29-1 to TRBJ2-2; a weak D match, TRBD2 (6 bases). This CDR3 comprises 14 residues. Germline V gives CDR1 SQVTM, CDR2 ANQGSEA. V was pared by 6 bases and J by 2 bases, with 13 bases between. CDR3 amino acids: CSVAAGLNTGELFF. The CDR3 DNA reads TGCAGCGTGGCGGCGGGACTCAACACCGGGGAGCTGTTTTTT.

This clonotype was counted many times. The rearrangement uses TRBV2 and TRBJ2-5, with D perhaps matching TRBD1 or TRBD2 (9 bases each). Trimming took off 6 bases at V and 5 bases at J, with 19 bases between the two ends. This CDR3 comprises 15 residues. Germline-derived CDR1 and CDR2 are SNHLY and FYNNEI. CDR3 region: CASRGQGLAVETQYF. CDR3 DNA sequence: TGTGCCAGCAGGGGACAGGGACTAGCCGTGGAGACCCAGTACTTC.

This chain connects TRBV2 to TRBJ2-5, with a possible D match to TRBD1 (5 bases). CDR3 size: 15 residues. Per germline, CDR1 SNHLY and CDR2 FYNNEI. Trimming left V 5 bases short and J 5 bases short, with 18 bases between. The CDR3 loop is CASSIAGFGVETQYF. DNA of the CDR3: TGTGCCAGCAGTATCGCAGGGTTTGGGGTGGAGACCCAGTACTTC.

This clonotype showed up many times. The genes are TRBV18 and TRBJ2-3; weak D call: TRBD2 (5 bases). Trimming took 6 bases from V and 7 from J, leaving 8 bases between them. The germline V gene encodes CDR1 KGHSH and CDR2 LQKENI. This CDR3 is built from 11 residues. Written as DNA, the CDR3 is TGTGCCAGCTCTTCGGACTATACGCAGTATTTT. Amino acids: CASSSDYTQYF.

The rearrangement uses TRBV7-6 and TRBJ2-1; tentative D call: TRBD1 (6 bases). The CDR3 loop spans 13 amino acids. V lost 0 bases, J lost 10 bases, and 10 bases lay in between. CDR1 SGHVS and CDR2 FNYEAQ come from the germline V gene. CDR3 region: CASSLATTGEQFF. DNA of the CDR3: TGTGCCAGCAGCTTAGCTACAACAGGGGAGCAGTTCTTC.

CDR3 protein: CASSQGQAYGYTF. CDR3 bases: TGTGCCAGCAGCCAGGGGCAGGCCTATGGCTACACCTTC. The chain is built from TRBV6-7 and TRBJ1-2; a possible D gene is TRBD1 (6 bases). TRBV6-7 is designated an ORF whose function remains uncertain. The CDR3 runs 13 residues. V was shortened by 6 bases and J by 4 bases, with 12 bases between the two germline ends.

V is TRBV11-1 and J is TRBJ2-7; 10 bases align to TRBD2. The CDR3 runs to 16 residues. V lost 3 bases, J lost 5 bases, and 10 bases stayed unmatched. CDR1 and CDR2 from the germline V gene are SGHAT and FQDESV (reference sequence). CDR3 sequence reads: CASSLGPSGSSDEQYF. The CDR3 region has the DNA TGTGCCAGCAGCTTGGGGCCTAGCGGGAGCAGCGACGAGCAGTACTTC.

The table lists this clonotype with many counts. The V and J genes are TRBV12-3 or TRBV12-4 and TRBJ1-5; TRBD1 matches at 7 bases. The CDR3 consists of 15 residues. Trimming cost V 2 bases and J 8 bases; bases outside gene matches: 9. Here the CDR3 reads CASSLLVAGGEPQHF. In nucleotides, the CDR3 is TGTGCCAGCAGTTTATTGGTGGCAGGGGGGGAGCCCCAGCATTTT.

The chain carries TRBV5-5 and TRBJ2-7, with 9 positions matching TRBD1. V dropped 5 bases and J dropped 3; count of bases not matched to a gene: 3. The germline gives CDR1 SGHKS, CDR2 YYEKEE (reference sequence). CDR3 length equals 13 residues. The CDR3 loop is CASRGTGIYEQYF. Written as DNA, the CDR3 is TGTGCCAGCAGGGGGACAGGGATCTACGAGCAGTACTTC.

This clonotype was seen many times. The CDR3 region is CASRPDGRRSPLHF. CDR3 coding DNA: TGTGCCAGCAGGCCCGATGGGCGGAGATCACCCCTCCACTTT. The J gene is TRBJ1-6, the V gene TRBV6-1; D is ambiguous. Trimming took 6 bases from V and 10 from J, leaving 16 bases between them. CDR1 and CDR2 (germline): MNHNS, SASEGT. The CDR3 totals 14 residues.

There are a few counts of this clonotype. The V and J genes are TRBV19 and TRBJ2-7, with 7 bases matching TRBD1. In germline, CDR1 is LNHDA, CDR2 SQIVND (reference sequence). The CDR3 is made up of 14 amino acids. The V segment lost 5 bases and the J segment 6 bases; nucleotides outside the gene matches: 10. CDR3 in amino acids: CASSPSAQGLEQYF. CDR3 nucleotides: TGTGCCAGTAGTCCCTCAGCACAGGGGCTCGAGCAGTACTTC.

The rearrangement joins TRBV15 to TRBJ2-5, with D uncertain. V was trimmed by 8 bases and J by 3 bases, leaving 16 bases between them. Looked up from germline, CDR1 is LNHNV and CDR2 is YYDKDF (reference sequence). This CDR3 spans 14 amino acids. The CDR3 loop reads CATFLRCTKETQYF. Here the CDR3 DNA reads TGTGCCACCTTCTTAAGATGCACAAAAGAGACCCAGTACTTC.

CDR3 amino acids: CASTWGQGGEQYF. CDR3 DNA sequence: TGCGCCAGCACGTGGGGACAGGGGGGCGAGCAGTACTTC. The V and J genes are TRBV4-1 and TRBJ2-7, with TRBD1 matching 11 bases. In germline, CDR1 is MGHRA, CDR2 YSYEKL. Trimming at V came to 7 bases and at J to 6 bases, leaving 5 bases not matched to a gene. CDR3 length: 13 amino acids.

At least ten counts were recorded for this clonotype. The gene calls are TRBV19 and TRBJ1-1; D is ambiguous. Looked up from germline, CDR1 is LNHDA and CDR2 is SQIVND (reference sequence). This CDR3 spans 14 amino acids. Trimming removed 2 bases from V and 1 base from J, with 8 bases in between. In nucleotides, the CDR3 is TGTGCCAGTAGTATAAATCCGAGGAACACTGAAGCTTTCTTT. It specifies CASSINPRNTEAFF.

This clonotype was seen only once. The chain recombines TRBV20-1 with TRBJ2-3; D is perhaps TRBD2 (5 bases). CDR1 DFQATT and CDR2 SNEGSKA come from the germline V gene (reference sequence). The V end was cut by 5 bases, the J end by 5 bases, with 17 bases between. This CDR3 is built from 14 residues. The CDR3 protein is CSAGSVLRGDTQYF. In DNA form, the CDR3 reads TGCAGTGCTGGGTCTGTACTCCGGGGAGATACGCAGTATTTT.

This clonotype came up a few times. The chain is built from TRBV6-1 and TRBJ1-1, with D unclear. The V and J ends lost 0 bases and 4 bases respectively, with 6 bases between them. This CDR3 spans 13 amino acids. Germline V gene data show CDR1 as MNHNS and CDR2 as SASEGT. The CDR3 sequence: CASSEASGTEAFF. The CDR3 DNA is TGTGCCAGCAGTGAAGCCTCGGGCACTGAAGCTTTCTTT.